The 14 T cell receptor beta chains in this list originate from one sample, sequenced in a study of cytomegalovirus exposure and HLA in healthy donors. 13 Jbeta primers and 60 Vbeta primers were used for the PCR. Produced via immunoSEQ multiplex PCR; TCRdb's table is partial and in-frame only. The sample carries approximately 150,000 clones, approximately 80% recorded once. Sequencing input: PBMCs. All receptors derive from a woman in her thirties or forties in good health and CMV-seronegative.

A remark on this clone: The CDR3 ends on some other residue instead of the conserved phenylalanine or tryptophan, so this is likely a read error. The V gene is TRBV2, the J gene TRBJ1-2, with 12 bases fitting TRBD1. The trim removed 3 bases at V and 5 bases at J, leaving 10 bases unmatched. CDR1 SNHLY and CDR2 FYNNEI come from the germline V gene. The CDR3 has 17 amino acids. For the CDR3, the DNA is TGTGCCAGCAGTGATGCCGGGGGACAGGGGGCGGTTTATGGCTACACCCTC. Protein product: CASSDAGGQGAVYGYTL.

J is TRBJ2-1 and V is TRBV7-3; D is uncertain. With 3 bases removed from V and 0 bases from J, the gap between germline ends came to 9 bases. The CDR3 has 15 residues. Germline-derived CDR1 and CDR2 are SGHTA and FQGTGA. The CDR3 coding sequence is TGTGCCAGCAGCTTTCAGGTTAGCTCCTACAATGAGCAGTTCTTC. The encoded protein is CASSFQVSSYNEQFF.

This clone has more than one count but fewer than ten. The chain couples TRBV27 to TRBJ2-7; 8 positions agree with TRBD2. The junction had 15 bases not matched to a gene; V was cut back by 5 bases and J by 3 bases. The CDR3 runs to 17 residues. Germline CDR1 MNHEY, CDR2 SMNVEV (reference sequence). CDR3 in DNA: TGTGCCAGCAGTCCCCAACGACTCGCGGGAGGCCTCTACGAGCAGTACTTC. Its protein is CASSPQRLAGGLYEQYF.

The J gene is TRBJ1-2, the V gene TRBV27, with 10 bases matching TRBD1. CDR1 and CDR2 from the germline V gene are MNHEY and SMNVEV (reference sequence). The CDR3 has 13 residues. V was pared by 3 bases and J by 8 bases, with 3 bases of the junction left unmatched. The CDR3 reads CASSFGTGDGYTF. The CDR3 nucleotides are TGTGCCAGCAGTTTCGGGACAGGGGACGGCTACACCTTC.

The CDR3 region has the DNA TGTGCCACTACAGGGAACTCTGGAAACACCATATATTTT. As protein: CATTGNSGNTIYF. The chain carries TRBV6-5 and TRBJ1-3; D is possibly TRBD1 (6 bases). The CDR3 sequence is 13 residues long. Trimming left V 10 bases short and J 0 bases short, with 10 bases between. The germline gives CDR1 MNHEY, CDR2 SVGAGI.

The chain is built from TRBV7-9 and TRBJ1-1; unclear D gene. The CDR3 consists of 15 residues. V dropped 5 bases and J dropped 9 bases, with 22 bases sitting between them. Germline CDR1 is SEHNR and CDR2 is FQNEAQ (reference sequence). The CDR3 nucleotides read TGTGCCAGCAGCGCCCAAACAGCAGAGAATAGTCAAGCTTTCTTT. It codes for CASSAQTAENSQAFF.

V and J are TRBV19 and TRBJ1-5, with D possibly matching TRBD1 (6 bases). Between the trimmed V and J ends, which lost 2 bases and 0 bases, there was a span of 11 bases. This CDR3 spans 16 amino acids. From germline, CDR1 is LNHDA and CDR2 SQIVND (reference sequence). The CDR3 nucleotides are TGTGCCAGTAGTATACAAACAGGGTATAGCAATCAGCCCCAGCATTTT. This encodes CASSIQTGYSNQPQHF.

This chain joins TRBV9 and TRBJ2-2, with unresolved D. Germline V gene data show CDR1 as SGDLS and CDR2 as YYNGEE. CDR3 length: 13 amino acids. Trimming removed 0 bases at V and 4 bases at J, with 4 bases between. The CDR3 DNA is TGTGCCAGCAGCGTAGTCCTCACCGGGGAGCTGTTTTTT. Translating it yields CASSVVLTGELFF.

This clone was seen once. The J gene is TRBJ2-7, the V gene TRBV28, with a weak D call TRBD2 (5 bases). The V gene lost 4 bases and the J gene lost 4 bases, with 14 bases spanning the gap. The CDR3 is 14 amino acids. Germline-derived CDR1 and CDR2 are MDHEN and SYDVKM. As DNA, the CDR3 is TGTGCCAGCAGTTGGAGGACGGGATTTTACGAGCAGTACTTC. This translates into CASSWRTGFYEQYF.

This clone was seen only once. This chain connects TRBV6-6 to TRBJ1-5, with 8 bases fitting TRBD1. The CDR3 has 15 residues. Trimming cost V 6 bases and J 5 bases; bases outside gene matches: 9. Looked up from germline, CDR1 is MNHNY and CDR2 is SVGAGI (reference sequence). The CDR3 protein is CASRPQDRGYQPQHF. DNA for the CDR3: TGTGCCAGCAGACCCCAAGACAGGGGCTATCAGCCCCAGCATTTT.

The chain employs TRBV14 and TRBJ2-7; 7 positions match TRBD2. Germline CDR1 SGHDN, CDR2 FVKESK. The CDR3 consists of 15 residues. J was trimmed by 5 bases and V by 3 bases; bases with no gene match: 10. The CDR3 loop reads CASSHRWGLPNEQYF. The CDR3 DNA follows: TGTGCCAGCAGCCACCGATGGGGACTACCAAACGAGCAGTACTTC.

This clone showed up just a few times. V is TRBV7-8 and J is TRBJ2-3; TRBD2 agrees at 8 bases. Germline CDR1 and CDR2: SGHVS and FQNEAQ. The ends lost 1 base at V and 5 bases at J; junction bases unmatched: 8. This CDR3 comprises 16 residues. The CDR3 DNA is TGTGCCAGCAGCTTAGAGGGTAGCGGGGTGGGAGATACGCAGTATTTT. Translated, it gives CASSLEGSGVGDTQYF.

This clone has more than one count but fewer than ten. V gene TRBV25-1 combines with J gene TRBJ1-6; D remains unclear. The CDR3 contains 15 residues. V lost 5 bases and J lost 9, with 17 bases in between. CDR1 is MGHDK and CDR2 is SYGVNS in the germline V gene. The CDR3 DNA is TGTGCCAGCAGTTCGGCAGCCCAGCCGGGTTCACCCCTCCACTTT. Translated, it gives CASSSAAQPGSPLHF.

The chain employs TRBV7-9 and TRBJ1-1; D is unresolved. There are 12 residues in the CDR3. The V and J ends lost 7 bases and 3 bases respectively, with 9 bases between them. Looked up from germline, CDR1 is SEHNR and CDR2 is FQNEAQ (reference sequence). CDR3 nucleotides: TGTGCCAGCAATCGGGTCGACACTGAAGCTTTCTTT. It is translated as CASNRVDTEAFF. Full variable domain (rest looked up from reference TRBV7-9 and TRBJ1-1): DTGVSQNPRHKITKRGQNVTFRCDPISEHNRLYWYRQTLGQGPEFLTYFQNEAQLEKSRLLSDRFSAERPKGSFSTLEIQRTEQGDSAMYLCASNRVDTEAFFGQGTRLTVV.